These 10 T cell receptor beta chains share one sample of origin, sequenced in a study of CD8+ T cells in alopecia areata. Following extraction, RNA underwent reverse transcription to cDNA, which served as the sequencing template. The table came from immunoSEQ multiplex PCR; TCRdb's copy has only in-frame clones and leaves some out. The data contain some 130,000 clones, roughly 53% of them seen just once; the ten biggest clones take up 5% to 7%. The sample in question was CD4+ T cells sorted from blood, obtained at week 0. The source of these receptors is a human donor with alopecia areata.

The CDR3 sequence is CSVEDNAPGTEAFF. CDR3 coding DNA: TGCAGCGTTGAAGATAATGCCCCGGGGACTGAAGCTTTCTTT. This rearrangement joins TRBV29-1 to TRBJ1-1; D unresolved. The V and J ends lost 0 bases and 5 bases respectively, with 13 bases between them. Per germline, CDR1 SQVTM and CDR2 ANQGSEA. The CDR3 is 14 amino acids.

CDR3 nucleotide sequence: TGTGCCAGCAAAAGGGACGGGGAGCTGTTTTTT. Protein sequence: CASKRDGELFF. The chain carries TRBV11-3 and TRBJ2-2; D remains ambiguous. The CDR3 contains 11 residues. V was cut by 7 bases and J by 7 bases, with 7 bases left in between. Per germline, CDR1 SGHNT and CDR2 YENEEA.

The rearrangement uses TRBV20-1 and TRBJ2-7; possible D gene TRBD1, 5 bases. The germline V gene has CDR1 DFQATT and CDR2 SNEGSKA (reference sequence). V lost 7 bases to trimming and J lost 3 bases, with 10 bases between them. The length of the CDR3 is 11 residues. This CDR3 is CSVRALYEQYF. In nucleotides, the CDR3 is TGCAGTGTCAGGGCACTCTACGAGCAGTACTTC.

This clone was seen a handful of times. The chain carries TRBV5-1 and TRBJ2-3; D not resolved. V was trimmed by 0 bases and J by 6 bases, leaving 5 bases between them. The CDR3 spans 12 residues. Germline loops: CDR1 SGHRS, CDR2 YFSETQ. CDR3 nucleotides: TGCGCCAGCAGCTTGGATGTGGATACGCAGTATTTT. This gives the protein CASSLDVDTQYF.

V usage is TRBV5-1 and J usage is TRBJ2-3; 7 bases align to TRBD1. From germline, CDR1 is SGHRS and CDR2 YFSETQ. Trimming cost V 6 bases and J 1 base; bases outside gene matches: 8. This CDR3 is 15 amino acids long. CDR3 in amino acids: CASTPQGFGTDTQYF. DNA for the CDR3: TGCGCCAGCACACCACAGGGGTTTGGCACAGATACGCAGTATTTT.

This clone was counted only a few times. The chain is built from TRBV2 and TRBJ1-1; TRBD1 aligns across 10 bases. CDR3 length: 18 amino acids. V was pared by 2 bases and J by 4 bases, with 13 bases of the junction left unmatched. Germline V gene sequence: CDR1 SNHLY, CDR2 FYNNEI. CDR3 sequence reads: CASSERGQGRGWGTEAFF. Written as DNA, the CDR3 is TGTGCCAGCAGTGAAAGGGGACAGGGGCGTGGATGGGGCACTGAAGCTTTCTTT.

The chain joins TRBV10-3 to TRBJ2-3; D is undetermined. Per the germline V gene, CDR1 is ENHRY and CDR2 is SYGVKD. CDR3 length: 13 amino acids. V lost 4 bases and J lost 4, with 9 bases in between. The CDR3 DNA follows: TGTGCCATCAGTGCTGAAAGGGCAGATACGCAGTATTTT. Its protein is CAISAERADTQYF.

The chain joins TRBV11-3 to TRBJ2-1, with a possible D match to TRBD2 (6 bases). The CDR3 length is 15 residues. Trimming left V 2 bases short and J 4 bases short, with 12 bases between. Per germline, CDR1 SGHNT and CDR2 YENEEA. The CDR3 region has the DNA TGTGCCAGCAGCTTATATAGCGGCTCTTACAATGAGCAGTTCTTC. Translated, it gives CASSLYSGSYNEQFF.

The V call is TRBV29-1, the J call TRBJ1-5; possibly TRBD1 for D (5 bases). V lost 4 bases, J lost 1 base, and 8 bases lay in between. The CDR3 totals 13 residues. Per the germline V gene, CDR1 is SQVTM and CDR2 is ANQGSEA. The CDR3 loop reads CSVARDSNQPQHF. The CDR3 DNA sequence: TGCAGCGTTGCGCGGGACAGCAATCAGCCCCAGCATTTT.

The rearrangement joins TRBV19 to TRBJ2-2; no firm D call. Germline assignment: CDR1 LNHDA and CDR2 SQIVND (reference sequence). V was shortened by 4 bases and J by 0 bases, with 6 bases between the two germline ends. This CDR3 region has 14 residues. In DNA form, the CDR3 reads TGTGCCAGTAGTAACTCAGCGAACACCGGGGAGCTGTTTTTT. Amino acid sequence: CASSNSANTGELFF.